The 30 T cell receptor beta chains below all came from one sample that was sequenced in a study of tumor T cells in aggressive B-cell lymphoma. The data were produced by immunoSEQ multiplex PCR, yet TCRdb's version contains in-frame clones alone and is incomplete. The data show fewer than 6,500 clones, with about 80% seen just once and 6.5% to 9% held by the top ten. The source material was tumor tissue. These receptors were taken from an adult with diffuse large B cell lymphoma.

J is TRBJ1-4 and V is TRBV29-1; weak D call: TRBD1 (6 bases). This CDR3 spans 11 amino acids. Germline CDR1 SQVTM, CDR2 ANQGSEA. The V gene lost 5 bases and the J gene lost 7 bases, with 8 bases spanning the gap. The CDR3 coding sequence is TGCAGCGTTCCGGACAGTGAAAAACTGTTTTTT. This codes for CSVPDSEKLFF.

The gene calls are TRBV27 and TRBJ1-1, with D perhaps TRBD1 (6 bases). This CDR3 has 13 residues. CDR1 and CDR2 (germline): MNHEY, SMNVEV (reference sequence). The V and J ends lost 5 bases and 10 bases respectively, with 17 bases between them. This chain's CDR3 is CASSKDYRVTAFF. The CDR3 bases are TGTGCCAGCAGTAAAGATTACAGGGTCACAGCTTTCTTT.

V and J are TRBV11-2 and TRBJ2-7; D possibly corresponds to TRBD2 (6 bases). CDR3 length equals 13 residues. The V end was cut by 8 bases, the J end by 3 bases, with 14 bases between. The germline CDR1 and CDR2 sequences are SGHAT and FQNNGV. The CDR3 coding sequence is TGTGCCAGCTCTAGGGACTGGATCTACGAGCAGTACTTC. Translated: CASSRDWIYEQYF.

This clone appeared a few times. This chain joins TRBV15 and TRBJ1-6; no clear D. The CDR3 consists of 15 residues. Germline V gives CDR1 LNHNV, CDR2 YYDKDF (reference sequence). Trimming pared 3 bases from V and 7 bases from J, leaving 13 bases between. CDR3 residues: CATSSAPEANSPLHF. The CDR3 bases are TGTGCCACCAGCAGTGCCCCTGAGGCAAATTCACCCCTCCACTTT. Full variable domain (outside the CDR3, taken from reference TRBV15 and TRBJ1-6): DAMVIQNPRYQVTQFGKPVTLSCSQTLNHNVMYWYQQKSSQAPKLLFHYYDKDFNNEADTPDNFQSRRPNTSFCFLDIRSPGLGDTAMYLCATSSAPEANSPLHFGNGTRLTVT.

The chain couples TRBV7-9 to TRBJ2-7, with D maybe TRBD1 (5 bases). Germline V gene data show CDR1 as SEHNR and CDR2 as FQNEAQ (reference sequence). The germline V and J ends were trimmed by 5 bases and 6 bases, with 14 bases remaining between them. The CDR3 has 13 residues. CDR3 sequence: CASSPSIGVEQYF. CDR3 in DNA: TGTGCCAGCAGCCCGAGCATAGGGGTCGAGCAGTACTTC. Full variable domain (remainder filled in from reference TRBV7-9 and TRBJ2-7): DTGVSQNPRHKITKRGQNVTFRCDPISEHNRLYWYRQTLGQGPEFLTYFQNEAQLEKSRLLSDRFSAERPKGSFSTLEIQRTEQGDSAMYLCASSPSIGVEQYFGPGTRLTVT.

With regard to this clone: Given a much more abundant clone one base away, this may be a read error. The chain joins TRBV13 to TRBJ1-5; TRBD1 matches at 8 bases. This CDR3 has 14 residues. J gave up 2 bases and V 4 bases, and 1 base lay outside the gene matches. Germline CDR1 and CDR2: PRHDT and FYEKMQ (reference sequence). DNA of the CDR3: TGTGCCAGCAGCTGGGGACAGGGCAATCAGCCCCAGCATTTT. Translating it yields CASSWGQGNQPQHF.

The chain combines TRBV6-6 with TRBJ2-5; TRBD1 might be the D (6 bases). The CDR3 is made up of 15 amino acids. CDR1 and CDR2 (germline): MNHNY, SVGAGI (reference sequence). V was clipped by 6 bases and J by 5 bases, with 19 bases between them. CDR3 region: CASSSAAGELETQYF. The DNA of the CDR3 is TGTGCCAGCAGCTCCGCCGCAGGGGAATTGGAGACCCAGTACTTC.

V and J are TRBV6-5 and TRBJ2-7; TRBD2 agrees at 11 bases. The CDR3 covers 15 residues. The J segment lost 5 bases and the V segment lost 6 bases, leaving 9 bases of the junction unmatched. Germline assignment: CDR1 MNHEY and CDR2 SVGAGI. Written as DNA, the CDR3 is TGTGCCAGCAGGCCCACTAGCGGGAGTAGTCACGAGCAGTACTTC. The encoded protein is CASRPTSGSSHEQYF.

The chain combines TRBV19 with TRBJ1-5; 10 nucleotides match TRBD1. Germline V gene lookup returns CDR1 LNHDA and CDR2 SQIVND (reference sequence). This CDR3 has 16 amino acids. V trimming: 5 bases; J trimming: 9 bases; junction bases outside the gene matches: 13. CDR3: CASSPGQGQGYGPQHF. DNA for the CDR3: TGTGCCAGTAGTCCGGGGCAGGGACAGGGGTATGGGCCCCAGCATTTT.

The rearrangement links TRBV5-1 to TRBJ2-2; 8 nucleotides line up with TRBD1. CDR1 is SGHRS, CDR2 YFSETQ, per germline. This CDR3 has 15 residues. The V and J ends lost 5 bases and 7 bases, in that order; junction bases with no gene match: 10. CDR3 coding DNA: TGCGCCAGCAGGACGCGGACAGGGTTCAGCGGGGAGCTGTTTTTT. Translated, it gives CASRTRTGFSGELFF.

The chain uses TRBV28 and TRBJ2-1; D possibly corresponds to TRBD2 (6 bases). The CDR3 sequence is 15 residues long. Trimming removed 11 bases from V and 3 bases from J, with 20 bases in between. Germline assignment: CDR1 MDHEN and CDR2 SYDVKM. The CDR3 DNA reads TGTGCCTCCCGGCGTGGCGGGACGAACTACAATGAGCAGTTCTTC. This sequence encodes CASRRGGTNYNEQFF. The whole variable domain, remainder taken from reference TRBV28 and TRBJ2-1, is DVKVTQSSRYLVKRTGEKVFLECVQDMDHENMFWYRQDPGLGLRLIYFSYDVKMKEKGDIPEGYSVSREKKERFSLILESASTNQTSMYLCASRRGGTNYNEQFFGPGTRLTVL.

The chain joins TRBV18 to TRBJ2-5; 10 bases map to TRBD2. The CDR3 has 18 amino acids. V lost 3 bases, J lost 5 bases, and 15 bases stayed unmatched. Germline V gene lookup returns CDR1 KGHSH and CDR2 LQKENI. The DNA of the CDR3 is TGTGCCAGCTCACCTAGAGTAGCGGGAGGACCGTTGCAGGAGACCCAGTACTTC. It yields the protein CASSPRVAGGPLQETQYF.

The chain recombines TRBV27 with TRBJ2-5; D gene unclear. The CDR3 is made up of 13 amino acids. Germline loops: CDR1 MNHEY, CDR2 SMNVEV (reference sequence). Deletions cut 0 bases from V and 7 bases from J, with 9 bases between. The CDR3 protein is CASSLSTSGTQYF. The CDR3 nucleotides read TGTGCCAGCAGTTTATCCACGTCCGGGACCCAGTACTTC.

The chain recombines TRBV4-2 with TRBJ1-4; D is uncertain. The germline CDR1 and CDR2 sequences are LGHNA and YNFKEQ. V lost 2 bases, J lost 3 bases, and 7 bases lay in between. The CDR3 consists of 14 residues. The chain's CDR3 is CASSQKTSNEKLFF. DNA of the CDR3: TGTGCCAGCAGCCAAAAGACTTCTAATGAAAAACTGTTTTTT.

The chain has TRBV7-9 and TRBJ2-2; D might be TRBD2 (6 bases). V gave up 4 bases and J gave up 4 bases, with 13 bases separating them. The germline CDR1 and CDR2 sequences are SEHNR and FQNEAQ (reference sequence). This CDR3 spans 15 amino acids. CDR3 residues: CASSSSGSLTGELFF. The CDR3 nucleotides read TGTGCCAGCAGCTCCTCCGGGAGCCTCACCGGGGAGCTGTTTTTT.

V gene TRBV5-1 combines with J gene TRBJ1-1; a weak D match, TRBD1 (5 bases). Trimming took 4 bases from V and 8 from J, leaving 18 bases between them. CDR3 length: 14 residues. Per germline, CDR1 SGHRS and CDR2 YFSETQ. CDR3 region: CASSRSTGSGEAFF. CDR3 coding DNA: TGCGCCAGCAGCCGATCTACAGGCAGTGGGGAAGCTTTCTTT.

The V gene is TRBV5-1, the J gene TRBJ2-7; tentatively, D is TRBD2 (6 bases). Germline CDR1 and CDR2: SGHRS and YFSETQ. Trimming shortened V by 4 bases and J by 3 bases, and 14 bases separated the two germline ends. There are 14 residues in the CDR3. In DNA, the CDR3 is TGCGCCAGCAGCCCCGGGGGTAGCGGCTACGAGCAGTACTTC. It encodes CASSPGGSGYEQYF.

This clone was recorded once. The V call is TRBV7-8, the J call TRBJ2-5; 11 bases are a match to TRBD2. The J segment lost 7 bases and the V segment lost 5 bases, leaving 6 bases of the junction unmatched. CDR1 and CDR2 from the germline V gene are SGHVS and FQNEAQ. This CDR3 spans 14 amino acids. CDR3 residues: CASSTSGGTGTQYF. CDR3 DNA sequence: TGTGCCAGCAGCACTAGCGGGGGAACGGGGACCCAGTACTTC. Drawing the rest from reference TRBV7-8 and TRBJ2-5, the complete variable domain is GAGVSQSPRYKVAKRGQDVALRCDPISGHVSLFWYQQALGQGPEFLTYFQNEAQLDKSGLPSDRFFAERPEGSVSTLKIQRTQQEDSAVYLCASSTSGGTGTQYFGPGTRLLVL.

The chain employs TRBV28 and TRBJ2-7; 13 bases match TRBD2. CDR1 is MDHEN and CDR2 is SYDVKM in the germline V gene. This CDR3 is built from 14 residues. The V and J ends lost 3 bases and 12 bases, in that order; junction bases with no gene match: 8. The CDR3 sequence is CASSLPGLAGLAYF. CDR3 in DNA: TGTGCCAGCAGTTTGCCGGGACTAGCGGGGTTGGCGTACTTC.

With respect to this clone: In the same sample, other DNA sequences code for this CDR3. The chain recombines TRBV11-3 with TRBJ2-2, with 11 bases fitting TRBD1. Germline V gene data show CDR1 as SGHNT and CDR2 as YENEEA. V was pared by 5 bases and J by 4 bases, with 3 bases of the junction left unmatched. This CDR3 has 15 amino acids. The CDR3 protein is CASSRDRGFTGELFF. The CDR3 DNA reads as TGTGCCAGCAGCCGGGACAGGGGGTTCACCGGGGAGCTGTTTTTT.

This rearrangement joins TRBV7-2 to TRBJ2-1; 7 positions match TRBD2. The CDR3 contains 14 residues. V was clipped by 2 bases and J by 5 bases; unmatched bases: 3. The germline gives CDR1 SGHTA, CDR2 FQGNSA. CDR3 residues: CASSLTSAHNEQFF. In nucleotides, the CDR3 is TGTGCCAGCAGCTTAACTAGCGCGCACAATGAGCAGTTCTTC. The complete variable domain, with remaining parts taken from reference TRBV7-2 and TRBJ2-1, reads GAGVSQSPSNKVTEKGKDVELRCDPISGHTALYWYRQSLGQGLEFLIYFQGNSAPDKSGLPSDRFSAERTGGSVSTLTIQRTQQEDSAVYLCASSLTSAHNEQFFGPGTRLTVL.

This clone was seen a few times. The J gene is TRBJ1-1, the V gene TRBV29-1; a possible D gene is TRBD1 (6 bases). The CDR3 is made up of 12 amino acids. In germline, CDR1 is SQVTM, CDR2 ANQGSEA. This CDR3 is CATGAANTEAFF. The CDR3, as DNA: TGCGCGACAGGCGCTGCAAACACTGAAGCTTTCTTT.

The V call is TRBV27, the J call TRBJ1-2; D not resolved. Trimming shortened V by 5 bases and J by 1 base, and 14 bases separated the two germline ends. The CDR3 is 15 amino acids. Looked up from germline, CDR1 is MNHEY and CDR2 is SMNVEV (reference sequence). The CDR3, as DNA: TGTGCCAGCAGTCAAAACTATCTCCATAACTATGGCTACACCTTC. It translates to CASSQNYLHNYGYTF.

CDR3 residues: CASSLVLSSTDTQYF. The CDR3 region has the DNA TGCGCCAGCAGCTTGGTTCTATCTAGCACAGATACGCAGTATTTT. V gene TRBV5-1 combines with J gene TRBJ2-3; D is unclear. V was trimmed by 0 bases and J by 0 bases, leaving 8 bases between them. Per germline, CDR1 SGHRS and CDR2 YFSETQ. This CDR3 has 15 amino acids. Full variable domain (remainder filled in from reference TRBV5-1 and TRBJ2-3): KAGVTQTPRYLIKTRGQQVTLSCSPISGHRSVSWYQQTPGQGLQFLFEYFSETQRNKGNFPGRFSGRQFSNSRSEMNVSTLELGDSALYLCASSLVLSSTDTQYFGPGTRLTVL.

The genes are TRBV19 and TRBJ2-7; 7 bases are shared with TRBD1. Losses at the gene ends were 5 bases for V and 3 bases for J; bases not matched to a gene: 7. Germline assignment: CDR1 LNHDA and CDR2 SQIVND (reference sequence). CDR3 length: 14 residues. The CDR3: CASSPLGQSYEQYF. Here the CDR3 DNA reads TGTGCCAGTAGTCCCCTGGGACAGAGCTACGAGCAGTACTTC.

This rearrangement joins TRBV4-2 to TRBJ2-3; tentative D call: TRBD2 (5 bases). Trimming took 4 bases from V and 2 from J, leaving 13 bases between them. CDR3 size: 15 residues. Germline loops: CDR1 LGHNA, CDR2 YNFKEQ. CDR3 DNA sequence: TGTGCCAGCAGCCCTCATTCGGGATTCACAGATACGCAGTATTTT. It specifies CASSPHSGFTDTQYF.

The chain carries TRBV10-3 and TRBJ2-6, with 10 bases fitting TRBD1. Germline V gene lookup returns CDR1 ENHRY and CDR2 SYGVKD. The CDR3 is made up of 21 amino acids. J gave up 0 bases and V 2 bases, and 13 bases lay outside the gene matches. The CDR3 DNA reads as TGTGCCATCAGTGAGCCTTCGGCGGGGGACAGGGGATCCTCTGGGGCCAACGTCCTGACTTTC. Translation: CAISEPSAGDRGSSGANVLTF.

This sequence joins TRBV7-2 and TRBJ2-7; 7 bases fit TRBD1. The germline V gene has CDR1 SGHTA and CDR2 FQGNSA. There are 15 residues in the CDR3. The V segment lost 5 bases and the J segment 4 bases; nucleotides outside the gene matches: 11. In nucleotides, the CDR3 is TGTGCCAGCAGCCGGACAGGTACCGGGGCATACGAGCAGTACTTC. This sequence encodes CASSRTGTGAYEQYF.

This clone was observed a handful of times. The J gene is TRBJ2-4, the V gene TRBV27; D gene ambiguous. V lost 6 bases and J lost 0, with 15 bases in between. This CDR3 has 16 amino acids. CDR1 MNHEY and CDR2 SMNVEV come from the germline V gene (reference sequence). CDR3 DNA sequence: TGTGCCAGCAGCCAAGACTCCCGGAGAGCCAAAAACATTCAGTACTTC. Its translation is CASSQDSRRAKNIQYF.

The chain recombines TRBV7-9 with TRBJ2-1; 9 nucleotides match TRBD2. Germline V lookup: CDR1 SEHNR, CDR2 FQNEAQ (reference sequence). The CDR3 has 15 amino acids. Losses at the gene ends were 3 bases for V and 3 bases for J; bases not matched to a gene: 3. CDR3 sequence reads: CASSFSGRFYNEQFF. The CDR3 DNA reads as TGTGCCAGCAGCTTCAGCGGGAGGTTCTACAATGAGCAGTTCTTC.